The clone carrying this TCR beta chain has ten or more counts. As yet, its antigen is unknown. Notes on the study in general: Tumor memory CD4+ T cell TCR gene usage was found to cluster with blood and lymph node memory CD4+ cells and with lymph node naive CD4+ cells. Tumor-infiltrating Treg TCR alpha and beta sequences overlapped most with tumor naive CD4+ T cells, then blood naive.

Full-length variable regions came from constant-region reverse primers plus semi-nested Nested Universal Primer A PCR. TCRdb itself ran the 5' RACE reads through MiXCR, one entry per CDR3 protein. The sample shows about 40,000 distinct CDR3 sequences, under 20% of them seen only once. CD25-based Treg depletion was applied to purified naive CD4+ T cells. The receptor comes from a female donor with breast cancer. The sequenced material came from naive CD4+ T cells sorted from a lymph node. As for subset: naive CD4+ T cells, CD4+CD45RA+CD25-.

The CDR3 DNA is TGCAGTGCAGATGGACGGGGGGTGGCTTTCTTT. This translates into CSADGRGVAFF. The genes are TRBV20-1 and TRBJ1-1; a weak D match, TRBD1 (5 bases). Per germline, CDR1 DFQATT and CDR2 SNEGSKA (reference sequence). The CDR3 loop spans 11 amino acids. Trimming took off 6 bases at V and 11 bases at J, with 16 bases between the two ends.